These T cell receptor beta chains were read from a single sample in a study of T cell changes during pregnancy in multiple sclerosis. Sequenced by immunoSEQ multiplex PCR; TCRdb stores in-frame clones only, minus some. The profile shows about 47,000 clones, around 90% of them singletons. Sequences were derived from peripheral blood, sampled in the first trimester of pregnancy. The receptors shown here come from a female donor with multiple sclerosis, enrolled in a pregnancy study. The CDR3 runs from the conserved cysteine through the conserved F or W. The D gene is left open where the match is weak. Rows may omit the clone size; those that give it use once, few, many or a size class.

TRBJ1-3 . . TRBV6-1 CASSRQSLSGNTIYF TGTGCCAGCTCGAGACAAAGCCTCTCTGGAAACACCATATATTTT
TRBJ2-1 . TRBD1 TRBV5-6 CASSLAQGAEQFF TGTGCCAGCAGCTTGGCACAGGGGGCTGAGCAGTTCTTC
TRBJ1-1 . . TRBV5-5 CASSPSPPGGTEAFF TGTGCCAGCAGCCCCTCTCCCCCCGGGGGGACTGAAGCTTTCTTT
TRBJ1-2 . . TRBV19 CASSFLSNYGYTF TGTGCCAGTAGTTTTCTATCTAACTATGGCTACACCTTC
TRBJ2-3 few . TRBV7-9 CASSLAFGGAIDTQYF TGTGCCAGCAGCTTAGCGTTTGGCGGGGCTATAGATACGCAGTATTTT
TRBJ2-2 medium-sized . TRBV2 CASTGGGELFF TGTGCCAGCACTGGAGGGGGGGAGCTGTTTTTT
TRBJ1-2 . . TRBV7-2 CASTAQVGYGYTF TGTGCCAGCACCGCCCAGGTGGGCTATGGCTACACCTTC
TRBJ1-6 . . TRBV2 CASSEEESYNSPLHF TGTGCCAGCAGTGAAGAGGAGTCTTATAATTCACCCCTCCACTTT
TRBJ1-4 . TRBD1 TRBV7-2 CASSLARDRGSKLFF TGTGCCAGCAGCTTAGCCAGGGACAGGGGAAGTAAACTGTTTTTT
TRBJ2-3 . TRBD2 TRBV28 CASSLVRGGGNTDTQYF TGTGCCAGCAGTTTGGTGCGGGGCGGGGGGAACACAGATACGCAGTATTTT
TRBJ2-3 . TRBD2 TRBV18 CASSPPAGGPVDTQYF TGTGCCAGCTCACCACCAGCGGGGGGGCCGGTCGATACGCAGTATTTT
TRBJ1-1 . . TRBV6-5 CASISHFPFEAFF TGTGCCAGCATTTCCCATTTCCCATTTGAAGCTTTCTTT
TRBJ2-1 . . TRBV18 CASSPGSYNEQFF TGTGCCAGCTCACCCGGTTCCTACAATGAGCAGTTCTTC
TRBJ1-1 once . TRBV9 CASSVSCEAFF TGTGCCAGCAGCGTAAGCTGTGAAGCTTTCTTT
TRBJ2-7 . . TRBV4-1 CASSREPTPTYEQYF TGCGCCAGCAGCCGAGAGCCGACACCCACCTACGAGCAGTACTTC
TRBJ2-3 . TRBD2 TRBV27 CASTRSGDADTQYF TGTGCCAGCACCAGGAGCGGGGACGCAGATACGCAGTATTTT
TRBJ1-1 . TRBD1 TRBV9 CASSVVGTGATEAFF TGTGCCAGCAGCGTAGTGGGGACAGGGGCCACTGAAGCTTTCTTT
TRBJ2-3 few TRBD1 TRBV6-1 CASSEGQGADTQYF TGTGCCAGCAGTGAAGGACAGGGGGCGGATACGCAGTATTTT
TRBJ1-2 . . TRBV5-1 CAGMWSGYGYTF TGCGCCGGTATGTGGAGTGGCTATGGCTACACCTTC
TRBJ1-2 . . TRBV5-4 CASSLRGAGGYTF TGTGCCAGCAGCTTACGGGGGGCTGGTGGCTACACCTTC
TRBJ1-2 . . TRBV9 CASSVANSYGYTF TGTGCCAGCAGCGTAGCGAACTCCTATGGCTACACCTTC
TRBJ1-6 . . TRBV25-1 CATKMANRDNSPLHF TGTGCCACTAAGATGGCTAACAGGGATAATTCACCCCTCCACTTT
TRBJ2-7 few . TRBV6-6 CASSPRRGGYYEQYF TGTGCCAGCAGTCCCCGGAGAGGGGGTTACTACGAGCAGTACTTC
TRBJ1-6 . TRBD1 TRBV4-1 CASSLEGAGNNSPLHF TGCGCCAGCAGCCTCGAGGGGGCTGGTAATAATTCACCCCTCCACTTT
TRBJ2-2 . . TRBV4-2 CASSQVQGNTGELFF TGTGCCAGCAGCCAAGTTCAGGGGAACACCGGGGAGCTGTTTTTT
TRBJ2-1 . . TRBV9 CASSLRTGRGEQFF TGTGCCAGCAGCTTGCGGACAGGGAGGGGTGAGCAGTTCTTC
TRBJ2-7 . . TRBV6-6 CASSYPLYEQYF TGTGCCAGCAGTTACCCCCTCTACGAGCAGTACTTC
TRBJ1-2 . . TRBV4-1 CASSPTGRSGYTF TGCGCCAGCAGCCCGACAGGCCGTAGTGGCTACACCTTC
TRBJ2-3 . . TRBV10-2 CASSDTTAGDTQYF TGCGCCAGCAGTGACACGACAGCCGGAGATACGCAGTATTTT
TRBJ2-5 . . TRBV29-1 CSVRGGIHQETQYF TGCAGCGTTAGAGGGGGAATTCACCAAGAGACCCAGTACTTC
TRBJ2-2 . TRBD2 TRBV5-1 CASSLAGGLSANTGELFF TGCGCCAGCAGCTTAGCGGGGGGCCTATCCGCGAACACCGGGGAGCTGTTTTTT
TRBJ2-5 . TRBD1 TRBV6-5 CASSWTGVETQYF TGTGCCAGCAGCTGGACAGGGGTCGAGACCCAGTACTTC
TRBJ2-7 . TRBD1 TRBV27 CASRTGGGEQYF TGTGCCAGCAGAACAGGGGGCGGCGAGCAGTACTTC
TRBJ1-2 . . TRBV10-3 CAISEPGGSNYGYTF TGTGCCATCAGTGAGCCAGGAGGGTCCAACTATGGCTACACCTTC
TRBJ1-3 . TRBD1 TRBV5-1 CASSLGQGAIGNTIYF TGCGCCAGCAGCCTGGGACAGGGGGCAATTGGAAACACCATATATTTT
TRBJ2-3 once . TRBV15 CATSSEDGSNTQYF TGTGCCACCAGCAGTGAGGATGGGTCGAATACGCAGTATTTT
TRBJ1-6 . TRBD1 TRBV6-1 CATGQLLNSPLHF TGTGCCACGGGACAGCTCTTAAATTCACCCCTCCACTTT
TRBJ1-5 . TRBD1 TRBV6-1 CASSEDRGNQPQHF TGTGCCAGCAGTGAGGACAGGGGCAATCAGCCCCAGCATTTT
TRBJ1-1 . TRBD1 TRBV5-6 CASSRDRNTEAFF TGTGCCAGCAGCCGGGACAGGAACACTGAAGCTTTCTTT
TRBJ1-6 . . TRBV5-6 CASSLGASSGNSPLHF TGTGCCAGCAGCTTGGGGGCCAGCTCGGGGAATTCACCCCTCCACTTT
TRBJ1-1 . TRBD1 TRBV7-3 CASSLTGTDTEAFF TGTGCCAGCAGCTTAACGGGGACAGACACTGAAGCTTTCTTT
TRBJ2-3 . TRBD2 TRBV11-2 CASSSPSGGGDTQYF TGTGCCAGCAGCTCCCCTAGCGGGGGGGGAGATACGCAGTATTTT
TRBJ1-2 . . TRBV15 CATSRGRADYGYTF TGTGCCACCAGCAGAGGCAGGGCGGATTATGGCTACACCTTC
TRBJ2-1 once . TRBV4-3 CASSQDRRQSVRAQFF TGCGCCAGCAGCCAAGACAGGAGGCAGTCAGTTCGGGCGCAGTTCTTC
TRBJ1-4 . . TRBV5-6 CASSFGATEAKLFF TGTGCCAGCAGCTTCGGAGCCACTGAGGCGAAACTGTTTTTT
TRBJ1-1 . TRBD1 TRBV7-7 CALWTGGARTEAFF TGTGCTTTATGGACAGGGGGCGCGAGGACTGAAGCTTTCTTT
TRBJ2-1 . TRBD2 TRBV18 CASSPDLAAIYNEQFF TGTGCCAGCTCACCAGATCTAGCGGCCATTTACAATGAGCAGTTCTTC
TRBJ2-1 once TRBD2 TRBV27 CASSLRLAGGQYNEQFF TGTGCCAGCAGTCTACGACTAGCGGGGGGGCAGTACAATGAGCAGTTCTTC
TRBJ2-7 . . TRBV11-2 CASSRASTGLYEQYF TGTGCCAGCAGCCGAGCGTCGACAGGACTTTACGAGCAGTACTTC
TRBJ2-1 . TRBD2 TRBV5-4 CASSPPPSGGYNEQFF TGTGCCAGCAGCCCGCCTCCTAGCGGGGGGTACAATGAGCAGTTCTTC
TRBJ1-3 . . TRBV5-1 CASSYSGLTGGNTIYF TGCGCCAGCAGCTACTCGGGCCTCACAGGTGGAAACACCATATATTTT
TRBJ1-6 few . TRBV27 CASKFGTQRSPLHF TGTGCCAGCAAATTTGGGACACAGCGTTCTCCCCTCCACTTT
TRBJ1-1 . . TRBV7-8 CASSLWLWARAFF TGTGCCAGCAGCTTATGGCTTTGGGCCAGGGCTTTCTTT
TRBJ2-5 . TRBD2 TRBV5-4 CASSPGGSGGDETQYF TGTGCCAGCAGCCCGGGAGGTAGCGGGGGGGACGAGACCCAGTACTTC
TRBJ2-4 . . TRBV5-4 CASSLGAGSAKNIQYF TGTGCCAGCAGCTTGGGAGCAGGGTCGGCCAAAAACATTCAGTACTTC